Shown below are 13 T cell receptor beta chains from a single sample sequenced in a study of identical twins. A single record per CDR3 protein comes from TCRdb applying MiXCR to the 5' RACE reads. The sample lists roughly 1,500,000 distinct CDR3 sequences, about 30% occurring once. The sample was cord blood. These TCRs come from a newborn girl in good health.

V and J are TRBV10-3 and TRBJ1-5; possibly TRBD1 for D (5 bases). The CDR3 sequence is 12 residues long. V lost 8 bases and J 3 bases, leaving 8 bases between the germline ends. CDR1 ENHRY and CDR2 SYGVKD come from the germline V gene. The CDR3 DNA reads TGTGCCATCGGGACGAACAATCAGCCCCAGCATTTT. Translation gives CAIGTNNQPQHF.

This CDR3 is CSAFGQGSSSYEQYF. CDR3 DNA: TGCAGTGCGTTCGGACAGGGGTCGAGCTCCTACGAGCAGTACTTC. This chain links TRBV20-1 with TRBJ2-7; 9 bases match TRBD1. V dropped 6 bases and J dropped 0; count of bases not matched to a gene: 9. Germline V gene lookup returns CDR1 DFQATT and CDR2 SNEGSKA (reference sequence). This CDR3 has 15 amino acids.

V is TRBV7-9 and J is TRBJ1-1; weak D call: TRBD1 (5 bases). This CDR3 comprises 14 residues. Germline CDR1 is SEHNR and CDR2 is FQNEAQ (reference sequence). V lost 3 bases and J lost 3, with 11 bases in between. The DNA for the CDR3 is TGTGCCAGCAGCTTGATGGGGCAGGACACTGAAGCTTTCTTT. Encoded protein: CASSLMGQDTEAFF.

This clonotype was counted a few times. The CDR3 region has the DNA TGTGCCAGCAGATCCCTAATTAGCGCGGGTGGTGAGACCCAGTACTTC. Amino acid sequence: CASRSLISAGGETQYF. The rearrangement joins TRBV12-3 or TRBV12-4 to TRBJ2-5; the D gene is possibly TRBD2 (5 bases). CDR3 size: 16 residues. V lost 6 bases and J 5 bases, leaving 22 bases between the germline ends.

The rearrangement links TRBV20-1 to TRBJ2-5; 10 positions match TRBD1. CDR1 is DFQATT and CDR2 is SNEGSKA in the germline V gene (reference sequence). The CDR3 spans 17 residues. The V and J ends lost 4 bases and 1 base, in that order; junction bases with no gene match: 12. The CDR3 coding sequence is TGCAGTGCTAAAAGGGGGGACAGGGGACTATTCCAAGAGACCCAGTACTTC. Translated, it gives CSAKRGDRGLFQETQYF.

The chain carries TRBV20-1 and TRBJ1-2; no clear D. This CDR3 contains 14 residues. V was cut by 3 bases and J by 0 bases, with 11 bases left in between. Germline values: CDR1 DFQATT, CDR2 SNEGSKA (reference sequence). The CDR3 loop is CSASSTGANYGYTF. CDR3 in DNA: TGCAGTGCTAGCTCCACTGGAGCTAACTATGGCTACACCTTC.

This clonotype was counted a few times. V gene TRBV3-1 combines with J gene TRBJ2-1; 7 nucleotides match TRBD2. The CDR3 length is 17 residues. Looked up from germline, CDR1 is LGHDT and CDR2 is YNNKEL (reference sequence). The V gene end was trimmed by 3 bases and the J gene end by 0 bases; junction bases not matched to a gene: 8. CDR3 sequence (DNA): TGTGCCAGCAGCCATCTTGGGGGGGGGAGCTCCTACAATGAGCAGTTCTTC. This encodes CASSHLGGGSSYNEQFF.

This clonotype came up a few times. At one end, the junction sequence differs from germline, possibly due to a read error. The CDR3 DNA reads as TGTGCCAGCAGCCCCCAACTTGGGGGTCCCTACAGTGAGCAGTTCTTC. Amino acids: CASSPQLGGPYSEQFF. The V and J genes are TRBV14 and TRBJ2-1, with D tentatively TRBD1 or TRBD2 (5 bases each). Germline V gene data show CDR1 as SGHDN and CDR2 as FVKESK. The CDR3 has 16 amino acids.

V is TRBV5-4 and J is TRBJ1-1; D gene uncertain. The germline CDR1 and CDR2 sequences are SGHNT and YYREEE (reference sequence). The CDR3 sequence is 15 residues long. V was shortened by 0 bases and J by 1 base, with 10 bases between the two germline ends. The CDR3 DNA is TGTGCCAGCAGCTTGGATTCCTACACGAACACTGAAGCTTTCTTT. Protein sequence: CASSLDSYTNTEAFF.

The chain combines TRBV5-1 with TRBJ2-3; D is undetermined. The V gene's germline CDR1 is SGHRS and CDR2 YFSETQ. The CDR3 extends over 16 amino acids. Deletions cut 0 bases from V and 0 bases from J, with 11 bases between. The CDR3 DNA is TGCGCCAGCAGCTTGGTGGTAGCTGACAGCACAGATACGCAGTATTTT. Amino acids: CASSLVVADSTDTQYF. The whole variable domain, remainder taken from reference TRBV5-1 and TRBJ2-3, is KAGVTQTPRYLIKTRGQQVTLSCSPISGHRSVSWYQQTPGQGLQFLFEYFSETQRNKGNFPGRFSGRQFSNSRSEMNVSTLELGDSALYLCASSLVVADSTDTQYFGPGTRLTVL.

The rearrangement joins TRBV3-1 to TRBJ1-2, with TRBD1 matching over 10 bases. The V gene's germline CDR1 is LGHDT and CDR2 YNNKEL (reference sequence). The CDR3 spans 16 residues. V gave up 4 bases and J gave up 1 base; unmatched junction bases: 6. The CDR3 protein is CASSPGTGAFNYGYTF. DNA for the CDR3: TGTGCCAGCAGCCCTGGGACAGGGGCCTTTAACTATGGCTACACCTTC.

This clonotype came up a few times. In DNA form, the CDR3 reads TGCAGTGCTAGATCCAGCCATAGCAATCAGCCCCAGCATTTT. The encoded protein is CSARSSHSNQPQHF. The V and J genes are TRBV20-1 and TRBJ1-5, with D uncertain. Germline V gene data show CDR1 as DFQATT and CDR2 as SNEGSKA (reference sequence). The CDR3 is made up of 14 amino acids. Trimming left V 2 bases short and J 0 bases short, with 8 bases between.

CDR3: CATSRDFTYEQYF. Here the CDR3 DNA reads TGTGCCACCAGCAGAGACTTCACCTACGAGCAGTACTTC. V is TRBV15 and J is TRBJ2-7; unclear D gene. Trimming pared 0 bases from V and 2 bases from J, leaving 5 bases between. This CDR3 has 13 amino acids. Looked up from germline, CDR1 is LNHNV and CDR2 is YYDKDF (reference sequence).